Detailed here is one T cell receptor (beta chain). Its antigen is still unknown. This specimen comes from a study of cytomegalovirus exposure and HLA in healthy donors. On the study more broadly: In a later analysis, it was reported that the roughly 130 validation repertoires had been produced on the same platform as the 700 or so repertoires belonging to the first cohort. Overall study findings and caveats: The study designated 150 or so TCR beta chains cytomegalovirus-associated. For cytomegalovirus status, the classifier reportedly gave diagnoses with high specificity and sensitivity. Clusters of TCRs from the first cohort tended to co-occur in the roughly 120 validation repertoires (as a later analysis found).

The germline CDR1 and CDR2 sequences are MNHEY and SVGAGI. CDR3 length: 12 residues. V lost 5 bases to trimming and J lost 6 bases, with 10 bases between them. Generated by immunoSEQ multiplex PCR, the TCRdb table keeps only in-frame clones and is missing some. This table holds tens of thousands of clones, 93% found once. This clonotype originated in a woman in her 30s in good health and CMV-seronegative. The sequenced material came from PBMCs. This chain connects TRBV6-5 to TRBJ1-2, with D maybe TRBD1 (6 bases). The CDR3 is CASSRQGNGYTF. CDR3 coding DNA: TGTGCCAGCAGTAGGCAGGGGAATGGCTACACCTTC.